The clone carrying this T cell receptor beta chain was seen a few times. As yet, its antigen is unknown. The V end lost 7 bases, the J end lost 6 bases, and 15 bases lay between the germline ends. Germline values: CDR1 SQVTM, CDR2 ANQGSEA. This CDR3 is built from 12 residues. The source of the sample is a study of tumor-infiltrating lymphocytes in glioblastoma multiforme. General study results and limits: T cells were not sorted into functional subsets.

TCR beta libraries were built from RNA through three nested multiplex PCR rounds using modified ARM-PCR. TCRdb re-analysed the multiplex PCR reads in MiXCR, keeping a single row per CDR3 protein. The data contain 20,000 or so distinct CDR3 sequences, about 70% of them singletons. The sequence came from a male donor with glioblastoma. This chain connects TRBV29-1 to TRBJ1-1, with D possibly being TRBD1 (5 bases). Input material: peripheral blood. CDR3 loop: CSAQPLGAEAFF. The CDR3 coding sequence is TGCAGCGCCCAGCCGCTAGGGGCTGAAGCTTTCTTT.